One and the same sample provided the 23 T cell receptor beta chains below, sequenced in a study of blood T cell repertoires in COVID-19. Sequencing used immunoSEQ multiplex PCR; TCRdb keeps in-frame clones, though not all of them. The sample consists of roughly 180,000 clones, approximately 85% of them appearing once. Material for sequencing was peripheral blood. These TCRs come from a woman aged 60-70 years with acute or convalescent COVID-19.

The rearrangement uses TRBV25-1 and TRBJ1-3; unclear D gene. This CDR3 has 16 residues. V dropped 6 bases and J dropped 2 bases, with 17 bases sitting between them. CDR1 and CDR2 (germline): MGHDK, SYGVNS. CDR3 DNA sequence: TGTGCCAGCAGGGGAGCGGCAGGCATTGCTGGAAACACCATATATTTT. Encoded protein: CASRGAAGIAGNTIYF.

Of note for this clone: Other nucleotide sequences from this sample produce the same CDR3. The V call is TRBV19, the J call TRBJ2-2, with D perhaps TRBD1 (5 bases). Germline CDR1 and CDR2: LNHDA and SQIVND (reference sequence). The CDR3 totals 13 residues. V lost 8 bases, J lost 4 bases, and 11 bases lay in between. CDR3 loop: CASSSQGTGELFF. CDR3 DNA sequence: TGTGCCAGTTCCTCTCAGGGCACCGGGGAGCTGTTTTTT. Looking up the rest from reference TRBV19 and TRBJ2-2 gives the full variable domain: DGGITQSPKYLFRKEGQNVTLSCEQNLNHDAMYWYRQDPGQGLRLIYYSQIVNDFQKGDIAEGYSVSREKKESFPLTVTSAQKNPTAFYLCASSSQGTGELFFGEGSRLTVL.

The CDR3 nucleotides are TGCAGCGCCAGACAGGCGCCTAATGAAAAACTGTTTTTT. This gives the protein CSARQAPNEKLFF. The rearrangement links TRBV29-1 to TRBJ1-4, with D perhaps TRBD1 (6 bases). The CDR3 length is 13 residues. CDR1 SQVTM and CDR2 ANQGSEA come from the germline V gene. The V end was cut by 7 bases, the J end by 3 bases, with 12 bases between.

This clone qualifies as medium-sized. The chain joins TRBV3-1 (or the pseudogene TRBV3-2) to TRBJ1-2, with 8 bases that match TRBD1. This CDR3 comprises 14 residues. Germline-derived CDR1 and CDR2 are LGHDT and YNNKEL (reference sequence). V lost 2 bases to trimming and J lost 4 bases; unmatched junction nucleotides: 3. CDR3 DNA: TGTGCCAGCAGCCAAACCGGGACAGGCTATGGCTACACCTTC. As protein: CASSQTGTGYGYTF.

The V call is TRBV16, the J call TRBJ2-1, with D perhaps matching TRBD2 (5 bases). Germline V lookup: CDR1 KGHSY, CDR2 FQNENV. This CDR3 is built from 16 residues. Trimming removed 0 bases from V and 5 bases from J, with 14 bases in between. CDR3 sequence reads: CASSQSDTGGDNEQFF. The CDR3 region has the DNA TGTGCCAGCAGCCAATCGGATACCGGAGGAGACAATGAGCAGTTCTTC. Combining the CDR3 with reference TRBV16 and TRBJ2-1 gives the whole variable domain GEEVAQTPKHLVRGEGQKAKLYCAPIKGHSYVFWYQQVLKNEFKFLISFQNENVFDETGMPKERFSAKCLPNSPCSLEIQATKLEDSAVYFCASSQSDTGGDNEQFFGPGTRLTVL.

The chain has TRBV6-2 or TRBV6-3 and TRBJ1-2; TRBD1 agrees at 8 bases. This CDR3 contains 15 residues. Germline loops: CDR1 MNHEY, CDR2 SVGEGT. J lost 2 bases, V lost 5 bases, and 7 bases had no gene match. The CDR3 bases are TGTGCCAGCAGTCCATCGGGACAGGCGAACTATGGCTACACCTTC. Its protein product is CASSPSGQANYGYTF.

The CDR3 here is CASSRGRGENTEAFF. The CDR3 nucleotides are TGTGCCAGCTCAAGGGGAAGGGGCGAAAACACTGAAGCTTTCTTT. V is TRBV18 and J is TRBJ1-1, with D perhaps matching TRBD1 (5 bases). Germline V CDR1 and CDR2: KGHSH, LQKENI. The CDR3 spans 15 residues. The V end was cut by 5 bases, the J end by 2 bases, with 15 bases between.

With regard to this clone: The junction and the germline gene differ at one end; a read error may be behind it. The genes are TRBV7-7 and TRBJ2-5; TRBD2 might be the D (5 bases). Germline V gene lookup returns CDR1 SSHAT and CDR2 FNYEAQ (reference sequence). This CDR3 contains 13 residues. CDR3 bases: TGTGCTAGCAGCTTAGTGGGAGAAGAGACCCAGTACTTC. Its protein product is CASSLVGEETQYF.

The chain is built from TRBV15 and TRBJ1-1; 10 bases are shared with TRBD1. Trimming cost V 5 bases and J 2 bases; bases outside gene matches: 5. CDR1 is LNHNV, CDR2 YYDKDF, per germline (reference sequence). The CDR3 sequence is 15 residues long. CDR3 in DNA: TGTGCCACCAGCCGGACAGGGGGAGTTAACACTGAAGCTTTCTTT. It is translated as CATSRTGGVNTEAFF.

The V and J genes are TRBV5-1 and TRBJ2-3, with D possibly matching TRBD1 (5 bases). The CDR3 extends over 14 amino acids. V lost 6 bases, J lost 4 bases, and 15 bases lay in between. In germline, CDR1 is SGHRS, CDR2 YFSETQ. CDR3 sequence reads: CASKFDQGADTQYF. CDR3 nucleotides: TGCGCCAGCAAGTTCGACCAGGGCGCAGATACGCAGTATTTT.

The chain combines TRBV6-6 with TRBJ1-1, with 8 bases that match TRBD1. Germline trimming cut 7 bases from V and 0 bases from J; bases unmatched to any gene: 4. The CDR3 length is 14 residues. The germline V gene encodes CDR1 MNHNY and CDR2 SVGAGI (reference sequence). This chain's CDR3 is CASINRGMNTEAFF. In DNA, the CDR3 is TGTGCCAGCATTAACAGGGGGATGAACACTGAAGCTTTCTTT.

The CDR3 loop is CASSQKTSLETQYF. CDR3 in DNA: TGTGCCAGCAGCCAAAAGACTAGTTTAGAGACCCAGTACTTC. The chain joins TRBV3-1 (or the pseudogene TRBV3-2) to TRBJ2-5; D possibly corresponds to TRBD2 (6 bases). The CDR3 totals 14 residues. Per the germline V gene, CDR1 is LGHDT and CDR2 is YNNKEL (reference sequence). The V end was cut by 2 bases, the J end by 4 bases, with 11 bases between.

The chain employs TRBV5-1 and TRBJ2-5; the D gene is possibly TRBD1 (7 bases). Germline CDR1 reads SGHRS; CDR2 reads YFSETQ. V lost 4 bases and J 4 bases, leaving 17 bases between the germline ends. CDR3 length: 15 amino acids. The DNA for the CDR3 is TGCGCCAGCAGCGGAGGGGGCGCGACTCCAGAGACCCAGTACTTC. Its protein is CASSGGGATPETQYF.

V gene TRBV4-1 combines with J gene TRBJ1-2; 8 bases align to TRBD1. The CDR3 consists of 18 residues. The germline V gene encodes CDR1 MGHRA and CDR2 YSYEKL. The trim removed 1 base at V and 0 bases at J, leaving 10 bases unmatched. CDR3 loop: CASSQAAVWGQANYGYTF. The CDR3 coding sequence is TGCGCCAGCAGCCAAGCGGCCGTTTGGGGACAGGCTAACTATGGCTACACCTTC.

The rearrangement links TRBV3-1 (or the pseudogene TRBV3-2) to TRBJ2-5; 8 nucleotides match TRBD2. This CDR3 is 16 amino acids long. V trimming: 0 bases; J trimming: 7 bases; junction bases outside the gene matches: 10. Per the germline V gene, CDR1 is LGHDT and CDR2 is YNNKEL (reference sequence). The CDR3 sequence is CASSQDPGLVGGTQYF. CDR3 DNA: TGTGCCAGCAGCCAAGATCCGGGACTAGTCGGAGGGACCCAGTACTTC.

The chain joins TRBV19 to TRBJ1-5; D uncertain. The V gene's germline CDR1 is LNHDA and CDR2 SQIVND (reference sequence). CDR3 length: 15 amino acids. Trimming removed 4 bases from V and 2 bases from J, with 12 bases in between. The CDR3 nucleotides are TGTGCCAGTAGTAACGGACCCGGGGGCAATCAGCCCCAGCATTTT. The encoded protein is CASSNGPGGNQPQHF. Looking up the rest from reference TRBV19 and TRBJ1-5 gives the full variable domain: DGGITQSPKYLFRKEGQNVTLSCEQNLNHDAMYWYRQDPGQGLRLIYYSQIVNDFQKGDIAEGYSVSREKKESFPLTVTSAQKNPTAFYLCASSNGPGGNQPQHFGDGTRLSIL.

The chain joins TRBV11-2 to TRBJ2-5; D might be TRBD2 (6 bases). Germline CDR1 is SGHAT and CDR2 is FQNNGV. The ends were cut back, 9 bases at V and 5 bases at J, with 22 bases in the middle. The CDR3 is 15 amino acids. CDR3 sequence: CASRPPGTPRETQYF. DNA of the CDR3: TGTGCCAGTCGCCCCCCGGGGACTCCGAGGGAGACCCAGTACTTC.

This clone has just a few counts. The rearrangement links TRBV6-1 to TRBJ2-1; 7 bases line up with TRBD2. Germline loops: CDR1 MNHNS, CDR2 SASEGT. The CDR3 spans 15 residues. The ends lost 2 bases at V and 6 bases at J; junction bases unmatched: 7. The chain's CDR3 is CASSEMGEGSNEQFF. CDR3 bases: TGTGCCAGCAGTGAAATGGGGGAGGGGAGCAATGAGCAGTTCTTC.

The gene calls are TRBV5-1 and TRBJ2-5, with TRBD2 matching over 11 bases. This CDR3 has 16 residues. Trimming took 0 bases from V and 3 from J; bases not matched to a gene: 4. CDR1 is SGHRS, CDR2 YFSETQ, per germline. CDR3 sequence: CASSLGLAGLEETQYF. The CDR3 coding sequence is TGCGCCAGCAGCTTGGGACTAGCGGGACTGGAAGAGACCCAGTACTTC. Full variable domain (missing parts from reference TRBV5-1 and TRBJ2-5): KAGVTQTPRYLIKTRGQQVTLSCSPISGHRSVSWYQQTPGQGLQFLFEYFSETQRNKGNFPGRFSGRQFSNSRSEMNVSTLELGDSALYLCASSLGLAGLEETQYFGPGTRLLVL.

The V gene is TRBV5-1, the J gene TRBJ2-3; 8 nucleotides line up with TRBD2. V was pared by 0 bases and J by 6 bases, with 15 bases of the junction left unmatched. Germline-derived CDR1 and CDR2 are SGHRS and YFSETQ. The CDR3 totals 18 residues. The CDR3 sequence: CASSLASLSGISGDTQYF. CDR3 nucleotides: TGCGCCAGCAGCTTGGCCTCTCTTAGCGGGATCTCCGGGGATACGCAGTATTTT.

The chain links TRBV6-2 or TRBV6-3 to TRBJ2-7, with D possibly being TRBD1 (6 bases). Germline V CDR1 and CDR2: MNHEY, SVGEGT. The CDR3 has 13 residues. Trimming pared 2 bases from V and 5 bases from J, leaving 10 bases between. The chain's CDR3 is CASSYQGYNEQYF. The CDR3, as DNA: TGTGCCAGCAGTTACCAGGGGTACAACGAGCAGTACTTC.

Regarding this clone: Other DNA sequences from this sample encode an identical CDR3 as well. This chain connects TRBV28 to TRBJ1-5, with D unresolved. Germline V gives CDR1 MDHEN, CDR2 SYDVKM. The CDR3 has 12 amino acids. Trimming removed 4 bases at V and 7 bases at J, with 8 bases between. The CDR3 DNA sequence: TGTGCCAGCAGTTCTCCGACACAGCCCCAGCATTTT. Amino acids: CASSSPTQPQHF.

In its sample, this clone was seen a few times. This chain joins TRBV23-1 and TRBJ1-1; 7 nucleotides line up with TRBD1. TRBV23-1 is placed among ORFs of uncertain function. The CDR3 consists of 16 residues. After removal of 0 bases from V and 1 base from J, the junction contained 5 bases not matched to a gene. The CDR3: CASSQSTGARNTEAFF. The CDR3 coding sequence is TGCGCCAGCAGTCAATCCACAGGGGCTCGGAACACTGAAGCTTTCTTT.